This paragraph reports one T cell receptor beta chain. In germline, CDR1 is ENHRY, CDR2 SYGVKD. This CDR3 spans 15 amino acids. V was trimmed by 4 bases and J by 5 bases, leaving 14 bases between them. The sample belongs to a study of CD8 T cells in ankylosing spondylitis. TCRdb analysed the 5' RACE reads with MiXCR anew, one entry per CDR3 protein. In the table there are fewer than 250,000 distinct CDR3 sequences, approximately 24% of which are singletons. The chain combines TRBV10-3 with TRBJ2-2; D perhaps matches TRBD1 (5 bases). Source material: blood, either unsorted or a sorted T cell fraction (not recorded which). The sequence was collected from a male donor with ankylosing spondylitis or in good health (not recorded which). In DNA form, the CDR3 reads TGTGCCATCAGTGCACGTCTCCCAGGGACCGGGGAGCTGTTTTTT. It translates to CAISARLPGTGELFF.